This entry lists 25 T cell receptor beta chains sequenced from one sample in a study of metastatic and nonmetastatic thyroid tumors. TCRdb re-called the PCR reads through MiXCR. Seen here are some 84,000 clones, 7.5% to 9% observed once, and the top ten hold roughly 10%. Not a single patient had been given any form of treatment at any point before undergoing thyroid surgery. The sample taken for sequencing was blood. These receptors originate from a female donor with papillary thyroid cancer or a benign thyroid nodule (not recorded which). Some clones in this sample may be carry-over from other donors' samples.

This clone was recorded at least ten times. J is TRBJ2-2 and V is TRBV7-8; 8 nucleotides agree with TRBD2. The CDR3 loop spans 15 amino acids. The junction had 6 bases not matched to a gene; V was cut back by 6 bases and J by 3 bases. In germline, CDR1 is SGHVS, CDR2 FQNEAQ. CDR3 sequence: CASRYSGEHTGELFF. Written as DNA, the CDR3 is TGTGCCAGCAGATATAGCGGGGAGCACACCGGGGAGCTGTTTTTT.

This clone came up many times. This chain links TRBV6-1 with TRBJ2-7; D is unresolved. This CDR3 has 12 residues. From germline, CDR1 is MNHNS and CDR2 SASEGT. Trimming took off 10 bases at V and 2 bases at J, with 12 bases between the two ends. The DNA of the CDR3 is TGTGCCACCTTCGGGTACACCTACGAGCAGTACTTC. Translation gives CATFGYTYEQYF.

Ten or more counts support this clone. The V and J genes are TRBV19 and TRBJ2-2; TRBD1 agrees at 7 bases. Unmatched junction bases numbered 5, after V lost 6 bases and J lost 4 bases. Germline loops: CDR1 LNHDA, CDR2 SQIVND (reference sequence). The CDR3 runs to 14 residues. This CDR3 is CASRADRVTGELFF. CDR3 sequence (DNA): TGTGCCAGTAGAGCTGACAGGGTCACCGGGGAGCTGTTTTTT.

This clone was detected many times. The chain is built from TRBV20-1 and TRBJ2-1, with 8 bases identical to TRBD2. V shed 3 bases, J shed 5 bases, and the junction held 9 bases outside the gene matches. This CDR3 has 15 amino acids. Germline-derived CDR1 and CDR2 are DFQATT and SNEGSKA (reference sequence). Here the CDR3 reads CSASGGDGWHNEQFF. The CDR3 DNA follows: TGCAGTGCTAGCGGGGGGGACGGTTGGCACAATGAGCAGTTCTTC.

In its sample, this clone was seen a few times. The chain links TRBV30 to TRBJ1-3; no clear D. This CDR3 region has 14 residues. Germline lookup yields CDR1 GTSNPN and CDR2 SVGIG (reference sequence). The ends were cut back, 6 bases at V and 1 base at J, with 13 bases in the middle. The CDR3 loop is CACFEWESGNTIYF. CDR3 bases: TGTGCCTGCTTTGAATGGGAATCTGGAAACACCATATATTTT.

V is TRBV6-1 and J is TRBJ2-5; TRBD1 matches at 8 bases. The CDR3 runs to 12 residues. V lost 8 bases to trimming and J lost 4 bases; unmatched junction nucleotides: 3. Germline CDR1 MNHNS, CDR2 SASEGT. The CDR3 reads CASGQGVETQYF. The CDR3 nucleotides read TGTGCCAGCGGACAGGGAGTAGAGACCCAGTACTTC.

This clone has only a few counts. Possible read error: a much larger clone is one base away. This chain links TRBV5-1 with TRBJ1-1; 8 bases are a match to TRBD1. This CDR3 contains 14 residues. Per the germline V gene, CDR1 is SGHRS and CDR2 is YFSETQ. CDR3 in amino acids: CASSGQGISTGAFF. The CDR3 nucleotides read TGCGCCAGCTCAGGACAGGGAATTAGCACTGGAGCTTTCTTT.

This clone was seen ten or more times. The chain is built from TRBV28 and TRBJ2-1; 8 nucleotides align to TRBD1. Trimming removed 10 bases from V and 0 bases from J; junction bases left unmatched: 2. The CDR3 length is 13 residues. CDR1 is MDHEN, CDR2 SYDVKM, per germline. This chain's CDR3 is CATGQGSYNEQFF. The CDR3 DNA follows: TGTGCCACCGGACAGGGCTCCTACAATGAGCAGTTCTTC.

This clone has just a few counts. This could be a read error, since a much larger clone is one nucleotide away. The V gene is TRBV3-1, the J gene TRBJ2-2; the D gene is possibly TRBD1 (5 bases). The CDR3 is made up of 16 amino acids. Germline CDR1 LGHDT, CDR2 YNNKEL (reference sequence). CDR3 nucleotides: TGTGCCAGCAGCCCTCTTAGGGGCCTGAACAACGGGGAGCTGTTTTTT. The encoded protein is CASSPLRGLNNGELFF.

In its sample, this clone was seen many times. The J gene is TRBJ1-1, the V gene TRBV5-1; 8 bases are a match to TRBD1. CDR1 and CDR2 (germline): SGHRS, YFSETQ. J lost 0 bases, V lost 0 bases, and 7 bases had no gene match. This CDR3 is built from 17 residues. This CDR3 reads CASSLEGTGGMNTEAFF. The CDR3 DNA reads TGCGCCAGCAGCTTGGAGGGGACAGGTGGCATGAACACTGAAGCTTTCTTT. The variable domain in full, with the rest retrieved from reference TRBV5-1 and TRBJ1-1, is KAGVTQTPRYLIKTRGQQVTLSCSPISGHRSVSWYQQTPGQGLQFLFEYFSETQRNKGNFPGRFSGRQFSNSRSEMNVSTLELGDSALYLCASSLEGTGGMNTEAFFGQGTRLTVV.

The table lists this clone with many counts. The V gene is TRBV7-8, the J gene TRBJ2-2; 7 nucleotides align to TRBD2. This CDR3 contains 16 residues. Germline values: CDR1 SGHVS, CDR2 FQNEAQ. J was trimmed by 0 bases and V by 3 bases; bases with no gene match: 4. The CDR3, as DNA: TGTGCCAGCAGCTTCCGAGGGACTACGAACACCGGGGAGCTGTTTTTT. As protein: CASSFRGTTNTGELFF.

The chain links TRBV9 to TRBJ1-2; unclear D gene. Trimming removed 0 bases at V and 9 bases at J, with 15 bases between. In germline, CDR1 is SGDLS, CDR2 YYNGEE. The CDR3 runs to 14 residues. In nucleotides, the CDR3 is TGTGCCAGCAGCGTAGGAACGGGCGTTTATAGCTACACCTTC. It specifies CASSVGTGVYSYTF. The full variable domain, with the rest looked up from reference TRBV9 and TRBJ1-2, is DSGVTQTPKHLITATGQRVTLRCSPRSGDLSVYWYQQSLDQGLQFLIQYYNGEERAKGNILERFSAQQFPDLHSELNLSSLELGDSALYFCASSVGTGVYSYTFGSGTRLTVV.

This sequence joins TRBV5-1 and TRBJ1-2; 9 bases fit TRBD1. J was trimmed by 8 bases and V by 1 base; bases with no gene match: 3. The germline gives CDR1 SGHRS, CDR2 YFSETQ. This CDR3 comprises 13 residues. DNA for the CDR3: TGCGCCAGCAGCTTGAGGACAGGGGAGGGCTACACCTTC. The encoded protein is CASSLRTGEGYTF.

This clone was seen at least ten times. The chain has TRBV20-1 and TRBJ2-6; no reliable D call. Germline V gene lookup returns CDR1 DFQATT and CDR2 SNEGSKA (reference sequence). This CDR3 is 14 amino acids long. The V end was cut by 3 bases, the J end by 0 bases, with 6 bases between. CDR3 region: CSARDHSGANVLTF. CDR3 DNA sequence: TGCAGTGCTAGGGACCACTCTGGGGCCAACGTCCTGACTTTC.

This clone was seen at least ten times. The chain combines TRBV6-1 with TRBJ2-4; D might be TRBD2 (5 bases). Trimming took 1 base from V and 10 from J, leaving 14 bases between them. CDR1 and CDR2 from the germline V gene are MNHNS and SASEGT. The CDR3 runs 14 residues. CDR3 in amino acids: CASSEGADRGIQYF. The CDR3 DNA sequence: TGTGCCAGCAGTGAAGGGGCGGATAGAGGGATTCAGTACTTC.

At least ten counts were recorded for this clone. The rearrangement joins TRBV28 to TRBJ2-7; maybe TRBD1 (6 bases). Germline lookup yields CDR1 MDHEN and CDR2 SYDVKM. V shed 4 bases and J shed 5 bases, with 12 bases lying between them. This CDR3 has 13 amino acids. CDR3 bases: TGTGCCAGCAGTTGGACCAACAGGGACGAGCAGTACTTC. Translated: CASSWTNRDEQYF.

Ten or more counts support this clone. The chain joins TRBV10-3 to TRBJ1-5; D not certain. CDR1 ENHRY and CDR2 SYGVKD come from the germline V gene. V lost 2 bases, J lost 5 bases, and 7 bases lay in between. CDR3 length equals 13 residues. The CDR3 coding sequence is TGTGCCATCAGTGAGGAGGATGATCAGCCCCAGCATTTT. This encodes CAISEEDDQPQHF.

This clone was counted a few times. This clone may be a read error of a much larger clone one base away. The rearrangement links TRBV18 to TRBJ2-7, with TRBD1 identical over 8 bases. CDR1 is KGHSH, CDR2 LQKENI, per germline. There are 13 residues in the CDR3. The junction had 4 bases not matched to a gene; V was cut back by 3 bases and J by 6 bases. CDR3 amino acids: CASSPGTGCEQYF. CDR3 coding DNA: TGTGCCAGCTCACCCGGGACAGGCTGCGAGCAGTACTTC.

This clone was detected ten times or more. J is TRBJ2-1 and V is TRBV6-6; 11 bases are shared with TRBD2. Germline V gene sequence: CDR1 MNHNY, CDR2 SVGAGI (reference sequence). The V and J ends lost 1 base and 8 bases, in that order; junction bases with no gene match: 4. This CDR3 is built from 15 residues. The CDR3 loop is CASSYLAGGPHEQFF. The CDR3 DNA reads as TGTGCCAGCAGTTACTTAGCGGGGGGGCCCCATGAGCAGTTCTTC.

This clone was picked up a small number of times. Other DNA sequences within the sample encode an identical CDR3. The rearrangement uses TRBV5-6 and TRBJ1-5; tentatively, D is TRBD1 (6 bases). The CDR3 sequence is 14 residues long. Per germline, CDR1 SGHDT and CDR2 YYEEEE. The germline V and J ends were trimmed by 0 bases and 7 bases, with 11 bases remaining between them. CDR3 loop: CASSLAGGRQPQHF. The DNA of the CDR3 is TGTGCCAGCAGCTTGGCTGGGGGGCGCCAGCCCCAGCATTTT.

This clone was seen repeatedly, ten times or more. V and J are TRBV7-3 and TRBJ2-4; TRBD2 agrees at 7 bases. The CDR3 loop spans 15 amino acids. Trimming removed 2 bases from V and 9 bases from J; junction bases left unmatched: 10. In germline, CDR1 is SGHTA, CDR2 FQGTGA. The CDR3 is CASSLRGSGVVIQYF. The CDR3 DNA reads TGTGCCAGCAGCTTACGGGGGAGCGGGGTTGTCATTCAGTACTTC.

This clone came up many times. The chain is built from TRBV5-5 and TRBJ1-2, with a possible D match to TRBD1 (5 bases). V was cut by 5 bases and J by 8 bases, with 25 bases left in between. Germline V CDR1 and CDR2: SGHKS, YYEKEE (reference sequence). The CDR3 runs to 16 residues. The CDR3 is CASSLPSGTPSEGYTF. The DNA of the CDR3 is TGTGCCAGCAGTCTACCCTCCGGGACCCCTAGTGAGGGCTACACCTTC.

This clone was counted at least ten times. CDR3 protein: CASSQEGGGAFSQQFF. The CDR3 nucleotides read TGCGCCAGCAGCCAAGAGGGCGGGGGGGCGTTTTCTCAGCAGTTCTTC. The chain employs TRBV4-1 and TRBJ2-1; 9 bases map to TRBD2. The germline CDR1 and CDR2 sequences are MGHRA and YSYEKL. With V trimmed by 0 bases and J by 11 bases, 11 bases remained unmatched. This CDR3 has 16 residues.

This clone appeared a few times. The gene calls are TRBV19 and TRBJ1-1; the D is unclear. Germline V gene sequence: CDR1 LNHDA, CDR2 SQIVND (reference sequence). The V gene lost 10 bases and the J gene lost 5 bases, with 20 bases spanning the gap. The CDR3 runs 14 residues. The CDR3, as DNA: TGTGCCACCTCCCCGACCAATTTTCGGACTGAAGCTTTCTTT. It translates to CATSPTNFRTEAFF.

This clone appeared a few times. A much larger clone sits a single nucleotide away, making a read error possible. The chain uses TRBV20-1 and TRBJ2-7; D possibly matches TRBD1 or TRBD2 (6 bases each). V lost 6 bases and J lost 0, with 15 bases in between. Germline CDR1 is DFQATT and CDR2 is SNEGSKA (reference sequence). The length of the CDR3 is 14 residues. CDR3 DNA: TGCAGTGCCTACGAGGGGGGTCCCTCCTACGAGCAGTACTTC. As protein: CSAYEGGPSYEQYF.